The source of this T cell receptor beta chain is a study of blood T cell repertoires in COVID-19. Profiling relied on immunoSEQ multiplex PCR, and the TCRdb table lists in-frame clones only, not all of them. The sample includes about 220,000 clones, 85% to 90% of them seen just once. Germline V gene lookup returns CDR1 SNHLY and CDR2 FYNNEI. This CDR3 contains 16 residues. Trimming took 4 bases from V and 7 from J; bases not matched to a gene: 12. Individuals drawn from around 25 US areas were roughly 18 to 95 years old. Allocation to cohorts depended on clinical history reported by the participants. Sequencing was done on a sample of PBMCs or T cells enriched from blood (not recorded which). The chain links TRBV2 to TRBJ1-4, with 7 nucleotides matching TRBD1. The origin of this receptor is a woman aged 18-29 years in a cohort exposed to, infected with or recovered from COVID-19 (not recorded which). The CDR3 sequence: CASSGRQGEWGEKLFF. CDR3 in DNA: TGTGCCAGCAGTGGGAGGCAGGGGGAGTGGGGTGAAAAACTGTTTTTT.